What follows are 28 T cell receptor beta chains derived from one specimen sequenced in a study of cytomegalovirus exposure and HLA in healthy donors. The PCR contained 60 Vbeta and 13 Jbeta primers. The method was immunoSEQ multiplex PCR; TCRdb's version includes in-frame clones alone and lacks a portion of them. Here the sample spans fewer than 200,000 clones, over 60% being singletons. Sequenced: PBMCs. All receptors derive from a female donor in good health and CMV-seronegative.

The genes are TRBV7-3 and TRBJ2-5; 12 bases are shared with TRBD2. The J segment lost 5 bases and the V segment lost 5 bases, leaving 6 bases of the junction unmatched. This CDR3 spans 15 amino acids. Germline lookup yields CDR1 SGHTA and CDR2 FQGTGA. The CDR3 region is CASSRASGGGETQYF. The CDR3 nucleotides read TGTGCCAGCAGCCGCGCTAGCGGGGGGGGTGAGACCCAGTACTTC. Full variable domain (outside the CDR3, taken from reference TRBV7-3 and TRBJ2-5): GAGVSQTPSNKVTEKGKYVELRCDPISGHTALYWYRQSLGQGPEFLIYFQGTGAADDSGLPNDRFFAVRPEGSVSTLKIQRTERGDSAVYLCASSRASGGGETQYFGPGTRLLVL.

This clone was found a few times. The J gene is TRBJ2-7, the V gene TRBV6-1; TRBD2 matches at 11 bases. Germline V gives CDR1 MNHNS, CDR2 SASEGT. This CDR3 contains 15 residues. V lost 6 bases to trimming and J lost 5 bases; unmatched junction nucleotides: 9. CDR3 residues: CASSLGGTSGNEQYF. The CDR3 DNA reads as TGTGCCAGCAGCCTGGGAGGGACTAGCGGTAACGAGCAGTACTTC.

The chain carries TRBV6-5 and TRBJ2-7; 13 bases line up with TRBD2. The CDR3 spans 14 residues. The junction had 8 bases not matched to a gene; V was cut back by 8 bases and J by 7 bases. Germline V gives CDR1 MNHEY, CDR2 SVGAGI. The CDR3 bases are TGTGCCAGCGAAACTAGCGGGGGGGCGCGGGAGCAGTACTTC. It yields the protein CASETSGGAREQYF.

This clone was picked up a small number of times. The genes are TRBV6-6 and TRBJ2-7; 7 nucleotides agree with TRBD1. Germline V CDR1 and CDR2: MNHNY, SVGAGI (reference sequence). The junction had 9 bases not matched to a gene; V was cut back by 5 bases and J by 2 bases. The CDR3 spans 15 residues. The CDR3 DNA is TGTGCCAGCAGTGTCGGGTCGGGACAGACCTACGAGCAGTACTTC. This translates into CASSVGSGQTYEQYF.

This chain joins TRBV6-5 and TRBJ1-5; D gene unclear. This CDR3 region has 14 residues. Trimming shortened V by 0 bases and J by 5 bases, and 8 bases separated the two germline ends. CDR1 is MNHEY and CDR2 is SVGAGI in the germline V gene. The CDR3 sequence is CASSYSEGDQPQHF. The DNA of the CDR3 is TGTGCCAGCAGTTACTCAGAGGGAGATCAGCCCCAGCATTTT.

This chain joins TRBV18 and TRBJ1-1, with D perhaps matching TRBD1 (6 bases). The CDR3 length is 16 residues. The V gene lost 1 base and the J gene lost 5 bases, with 17 bases spanning the gap. Germline V gene lookup returns CDR1 KGHSH and CDR2 LQKENI. The CDR3 loop reads CASSPRGLGAGTEAFF. The DNA for the CDR3 is TGTGCCAGCTCACCACGGGGTCTGGGGGCCGGGACTGAAGCTTTCTTT.

V gene TRBV5-1 combines with J gene TRBJ2-5; TRBD2 aligns across 7 bases. J gave up 7 bases and V 0 bases, and 6 bases lay outside the gene matches. CDR1 and CDR2 from the germline V gene are SGHRS and YFSETQ. This CDR3 is 14 amino acids long. CDR3 nucleotides: TGCGCCAGCAGCTTGGGGGAGGGGCGAGGGACCCAGTACTTC. Protein sequence: CASSLGEGRGTQYF.

V usage is TRBV5-1 and J usage is TRBJ2-1, with a tentative D call TRBD2 (7 bases). Germline loops: CDR1 SGHRS, CDR2 YFSETQ. V dropped 5 bases and J dropped 6 bases, with 18 bases sitting between them. CDR3 length: 15 residues. The CDR3 DNA follows: TGCGCCAGCAGATTCATCGGGGGAGGGGGCAATGAGCAGTTCTTC. Its translation: CASRFIGGGGNEQFF.

This clone was detected only once. The J gene is TRBJ2-1, the V gene TRBV4-3, with 9 positions matching TRBD1. The CDR3 spans 16 residues. Trimming cost V 1 base and J 4 bases; bases outside gene matches: 5. The germline gives CDR1 LGHNA, CDR2 YSLEER. CDR3 coding DNA: TGCGCCAGCAGCCAAGCGCACGGGACAGGGTACAATGAGCAGTTCTTC. It translates to CASSQAHGTGYNEQFF.

This clone appeared a few times. The chain recombines TRBV5-1 with TRBJ1-3; D is ambiguous. This CDR3 contains 14 residues. V was cut by 1 base and J by 3 bases, with 8 bases left in between. The V gene's germline CDR1 is SGHRS and CDR2 YFSETQ. CDR3: CASSLLESGNTIYF. DNA of the CDR3: TGCGCCAGCAGCTTGCTAGAGAGTGGAAACACCATATATTTT.

This rearrangement joins TRBV6-1 to TRBJ2-3; 11 bases align to TRBD2. V lost 4 bases and J lost 6; bases outside the gene matches: 9. The CDR3 runs 16 residues. Germline lookup yields CDR1 MNHNS and CDR2 SASEGT. This chain's CDR3 is CASSVLAGGNWDTQYF. In DNA form, the CDR3 reads TGTGCCAGCAGTGTATTAGCGGGAGGGAATTGGGATACGCAGTATTTT.

The table lists this clone with a few counts. The V gene is TRBV7-9, the J gene TRBJ2-7; D possibly corresponds to TRBD2 (6 bases). V was shortened by 5 bases and J by 7 bases, with 18 bases between the two germline ends. CDR1 is SEHNR and CDR2 is FQNEAQ in the germline V gene (reference sequence). This CDR3 has 14 amino acids. CDR3 bases: TGTGCCAGCAGCGATAATAGCGGCCGACTGGAGCAGTACTTC. This sequence encodes CASSDNSGRLEQYF.

The rearrangement links TRBV15 to TRBJ2-5, with D possibly matching TRBD2 (5 bases). CDR3 length: 14 amino acids. CDR1 and CDR2 (germline): LNHNV, YYDKDF (reference sequence). The V end lost 3 bases, the J end lost 4 bases, and 12 bases lay between the germline ends. CDR3 protein: CATSRKLGGETQYF. The DNA of the CDR3 is TGTGCCACCAGCAGGAAACTAGGTGGAGAGACCCAGTACTTC. Supplemented by reference TRBV15 and TRBJ2-5, the full variable domain reads DAMVIQNPRYQVTQFGKPVTLSCSQTLNHNVMYWYQQKSSQAPKLLFHYYDKDFNNEADTPDNFQSRRPNTSFCFLDIRSPGLGDTAMYLCATSRKLGGETQYFGPGTRLLVL.

J is TRBJ1-2 and V is TRBV6-6, with 7 bases matching TRBD1. This CDR3 region has 14 residues. The germline gives CDR1 MNHNY, CDR2 SVGAGI (reference sequence). V shed 4 bases, J shed 4 bases, and the junction held 6 bases outside the gene matches. The CDR3 here is CASSSPTGAYGYTF. In DNA form, the CDR3 reads TGTGCCAGCAGTTCGCCTACAGGGGCCTATGGCTACACCTTC.

V gene TRBV18 combines with J gene TRBJ1-4; D remains unclear. The CDR3 is 14 amino acids. Trimming stripped 6 bases from V and 7 bases from J, with 15 bases between. Germline assignment: CDR1 KGHSH and CDR2 LQKENI. The CDR3 bases are TGTGCCAGCTCCCCTGTAGAAGCTCGTGAAAAACTGTTTTTT. Residues: CASSPVEAREKLFF.

For the CDR3, the DNA is TGTGCTAGTGGTTTTCTCGAACCGGGACAGGTTAACACCGGGGAGCTGTTTTTT. It specifies CASGFLEPGQVNTGELFF. The chain has TRBV12-5 and TRBJ2-2, with 8 bases fitting TRBD1. The V and J ends lost 3 bases and 2 bases, in that order; junction bases with no gene match: 11. Germline values: CDR1 LGHNT, CDR2 FRNRAP. This CDR3 contains 18 residues.

This clone was recorded a few times. Other DNA sequences from this sample encode an identical CDR3 as well. The chain recombines TRBV27 with TRBJ2-3; weak D call: TRBD2 (5 bases). The CDR3 has 15 amino acids. Germline CDR1 reads MNHEY; CDR2 reads SMNVEV (reference sequence). The V and J ends lost 4 bases and 0 bases respectively, with 11 bases between them. CDR3 DNA sequence: TGTGCCAGCAGTTCGGGAACTACTAGCACAGATACGCAGTATTTT. This translates into CASSSGTTSTDTQYF.

The gene calls are TRBV25-1 and TRBJ2-7; 10 nucleotides line up with TRBD1. V lost 5 bases, J lost 3 bases, and 10 bases stayed unmatched. CDR3 size: 16 residues. The germline CDR1 and CDR2 sequences are MGHDK and SYGVNS. This chain's CDR3 is CASSPHGDRGVYEQYF. The CDR3, as DNA: TGTGCCAGCAGTCCCCATGGGGACAGGGGAGTCTACGAGCAGTACTTC.

This rearrangement joins TRBV2 to TRBJ2-5; the D is unclear. The DNA end favors TRBJ2-7, so the J call may be wrong. The CDR3 runs to 12 residues. Germline V lookup: CDR1 SNHLY, CDR2 FYNNEI. CDR3 region: CASSETIYEQYF. The CDR3 DNA reads as TGTGCCAGCAGTGAAACGATCTACGAGCAGTACTTC.

This clone was found once. The chain recombines TRBV27 with TRBJ2-7; possibly TRBD2 for D (6 bases). The V end lost 1 base, the J end lost 4 bases, and 14 bases lay between the germline ends. The germline gives CDR1 MNHEY, CDR2 SMNVEV (reference sequence). This CDR3 contains 15 residues. This CDR3 is CASSLFGGVSYEQYF. CDR3 bases: TGTGCCAGCAGTTTATTCGGAGGGGTATCTTACGAGCAGTACTTC.

V usage is TRBV4-2 and J usage is TRBJ2-3; TRBD2 agrees at 15 bases. There are 17 residues in the CDR3. V shed 4 bases and J 2 bases; nucleotides not matched to a gene: 4. In germline, CDR1 is LGHNA, CDR2 YNFKEQ. The CDR3 sequence is CASSPGTSGGYTDTQYF. DNA of the CDR3: TGTGCCAGCAGCCCTGGGACTAGCGGGGGGTACACAGATACGCAGTATTTT.

This sequence joins TRBV19 and TRBJ2-7, with 7 bases matching TRBD1. V shed 6 bases and J 13 bases; nucleotides not matched to a gene: 9. This CDR3 has 11 amino acids. Germline-derived CDR1 and CDR2 are LNHDA and SQIVND (reference sequence). The CDR3 loop is CASSSWTGVYF. CDR3 DNA sequence: TGTGCCAGTAGCAGTTGGACAGGAGTTTACTTC.

The V gene is TRBV6-1, the J gene TRBJ1-1; D might be TRBD1 (6 bases). CDR1 MNHNS and CDR2 SASEGT come from the germline V gene. V lost 7 bases, J lost 9 bases, and 18 bases lay in between. CDR3 length: 13 amino acids. The CDR3 DNA reads TGTGCCAGCACGATAGGACGGACAGCAAAAGCTTTCTTT. Translated, it gives CASTIGRTAKAFF.

The genes are TRBV9 and TRBJ2-1; D is possibly TRBD1 (6 bases). Germline values: CDR1 SGDLS, CDR2 YYNGEE. CDR3 length: 14 amino acids. Trimming took off 1 base at V and 6 bases at J, with 11 bases between the two ends. The CDR3 is CASSVTGSGNEQFF. Here the CDR3 DNA reads TGTGCCAGCAGCGTAACAGGGTCCGGCAATGAGCAGTTCTTC.

The CDR3 DNA follows: TGTGCCAGCAGCTTACCACAGGACGTGAATTCACCCCTCCACTTT. Translated, it gives CASSLPQDVNSPLHF. The chain carries TRBV5-4 and TRBJ1-6, with D possibly being TRBD1 (5 bases). CDR1 is SGHNT and CDR2 is YYREEE in the germline V gene (reference sequence). CDR3 length equals 15 residues. V lost 2 bases, J lost 7 bases, and 13 bases lay in between.

This chain uses TRBV5-1 with TRBJ2-3, with 10 positions matching TRBD2. The CDR3 contains 17 residues. Germline V gives CDR1 SGHRS, CDR2 YFSETQ. J lost 0 bases, V lost 5 bases, and 9 bases had no gene match. The CDR3 nucleotides are TGCGCCAGCAGACCCGGGAATAGCGGGGGGAGCACAGATACGCAGTATTTT. This gives the protein CASRPGNSGGSTDTQYF.

V is TRBV2 and J is TRBJ2-1; possible D gene TRBD2, 5 bases. V was pared by 1 base and J by 8 bases, with 18 bases between. Germline V lookup: CDR1 SNHLY, CDR2 FYNNEI. This CDR3 is 16 amino acids long. CDR3 amino acids: CASSEGLASLMDEQFF. The CDR3 coding sequence is TGTGCCAGCAGTGAAGGGTTAGCTAGCCTCATGGATGAGCAGTTCTTC. The entire variable domain, with the rest obtained from reference TRBV2 and TRBJ2-1, is as follows: EPEVTQTPSHQVTQMGQEVILRCVPISNHLYFYWYRQILGQKVEFLVSFYNNEISEKSEIFDDQFSVERPDGSNFTLKIRSTKLEDSAMYFCASSEGLASLMDEQFFGPGTRLTVL.

This clone has a handful of counts. The rearrangement links TRBV27 to TRBJ2-1, with TRBD1 identical over 8 bases. V dropped 6 bases and J dropped 5; count of bases not matched to a gene: 6. This CDR3 spans 14 amino acids. The germline gives CDR1 MNHEY, CDR2 SMNVEV (reference sequence). The CDR3: CASRRRGLDNEQFF. CDR3 sequence (DNA): TGTGCCAGCAGGCGCAGGGGGCTGGACAATGAGCAGTTCTTC.